This T cell receptor (beta chain) was observed in a study of cytomegalovirus exposure and HLA in healthy donors. The study ran its PCR with 60 Vbeta and 13 Jbeta primers. Method: immunoSEQ multiplex PCR; TCRdb's copy keeps in-frame clones and lacks some. Of about 130,000 clones in the sample, 85% to 90% were seen once. V dropped 10 bases and J dropped 3 bases, with 17 bases sitting between them. Germline V gene data show CDR1 as MDHEN and CDR2 as SYDVKM. The CDR3 spans 14 residues. Sequencing input: PBMCs. The clonotype was recovered from a young woman in good health and CMV-seropositive. V and J are TRBV28 and TRBJ2-3; TRBD2 might be the D (6 bases). CDR3 DNA: TGTGCCACGGACCTTCGAGGAGGGACAGATACGCAGTATTTT. The encoded protein is CATDLRGGTDTQYF.